The T cell receptor (beta chain) described here comes from a study of metastatic and nonmetastatic thyroid tumors. Findings and caveats of the study: Malignant thyroid tumors reportedly had TCR beta diversity that was significantly higher than in benign nodules, in blood and tumor.

CDR1 and CDR2 from the germline V gene are MNHEY and SMNVEV (reference sequence). The CDR3 contains 17 residues. The germline V and J ends were trimmed by 5 bases and 8 bases, with 24 bases remaining between them. There were no patients who had received any treatment before thyroid surgery. There are many counts of this clone. Its antigen is still unknown. Through MiXCR, TCRdb re-clonotyped the PCR reads. In the table there are around 25,000 clones, roughly 24% of which are singletons. The sample comprised blood. The TCR comes from a male donor with papillary thyroid cancer or a benign thyroid nodule (not recorded which). Some clones in this sample may be carry-over from other donors' samples. This chain connects TRBV27 to TRBJ2-2, with D unresolved. As DNA, the CDR3 is TGTGCCAGCAGTGAGCCCTTGACTGGCTTCCCACCAGGGGAGCTGTTTTTT. Translation gives CASSEPLTGFPPGELFF.